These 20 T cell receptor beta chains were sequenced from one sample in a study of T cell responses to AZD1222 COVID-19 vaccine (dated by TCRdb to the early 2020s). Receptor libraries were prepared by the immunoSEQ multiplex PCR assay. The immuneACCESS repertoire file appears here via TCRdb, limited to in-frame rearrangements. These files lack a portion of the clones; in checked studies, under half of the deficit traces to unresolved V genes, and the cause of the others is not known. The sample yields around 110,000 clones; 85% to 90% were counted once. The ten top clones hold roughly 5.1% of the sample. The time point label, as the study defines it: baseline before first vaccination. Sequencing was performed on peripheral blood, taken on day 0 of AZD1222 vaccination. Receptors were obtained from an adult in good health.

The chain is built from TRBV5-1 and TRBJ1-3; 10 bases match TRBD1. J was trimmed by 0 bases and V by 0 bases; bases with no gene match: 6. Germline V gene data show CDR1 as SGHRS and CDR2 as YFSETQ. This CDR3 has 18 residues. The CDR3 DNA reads TGCGCCAGCAGCTTGGGGAGGACAGGGGGTCCCTCTGGAAACACCATATATTTT. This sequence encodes CASSLGRTGGPSGNTIYF.

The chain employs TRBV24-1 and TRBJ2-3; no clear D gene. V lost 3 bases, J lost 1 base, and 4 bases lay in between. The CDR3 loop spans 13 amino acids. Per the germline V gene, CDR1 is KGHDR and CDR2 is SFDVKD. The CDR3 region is CATSDPGTDTQYF. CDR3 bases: TGTGCCACCAGTGATCCGGGCACAGATACGCAGTATTTT.

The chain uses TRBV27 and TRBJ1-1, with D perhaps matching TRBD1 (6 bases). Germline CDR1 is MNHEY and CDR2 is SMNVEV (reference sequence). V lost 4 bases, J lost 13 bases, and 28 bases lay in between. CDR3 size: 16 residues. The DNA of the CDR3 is TGTGCCAGCAGTTCCCTGACTCCTGGACCAACAGAACAGGGTTTCTTT. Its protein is CASSSLTPGPTEQGFF.

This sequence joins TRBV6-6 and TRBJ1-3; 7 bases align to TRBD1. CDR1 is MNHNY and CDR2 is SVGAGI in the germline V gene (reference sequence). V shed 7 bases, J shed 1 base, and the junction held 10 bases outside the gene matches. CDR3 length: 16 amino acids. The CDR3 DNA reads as TGTGCCAGCACCAGGGACAGACCTAATTCTGGAAACACCATATATTTT. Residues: CASTRDRPNSGNTIYF.

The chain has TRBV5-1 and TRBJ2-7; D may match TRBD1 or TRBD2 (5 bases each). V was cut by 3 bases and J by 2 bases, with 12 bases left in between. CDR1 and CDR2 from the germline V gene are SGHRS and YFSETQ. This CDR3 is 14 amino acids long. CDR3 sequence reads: CASSWDGFPYEQYF. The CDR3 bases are TGCGCCAGCAGCTGGGACGGCTTCCCCTACGAGCAGTACTTC.

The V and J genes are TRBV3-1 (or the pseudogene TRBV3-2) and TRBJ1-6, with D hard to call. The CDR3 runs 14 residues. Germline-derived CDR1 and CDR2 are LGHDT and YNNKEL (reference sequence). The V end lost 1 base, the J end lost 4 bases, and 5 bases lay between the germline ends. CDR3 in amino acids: CASSQGRYNSPLHF. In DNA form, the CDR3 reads TGTGCCAGCAGCCAAGGGCGGTATAATTCACCCCTCCACTTT.

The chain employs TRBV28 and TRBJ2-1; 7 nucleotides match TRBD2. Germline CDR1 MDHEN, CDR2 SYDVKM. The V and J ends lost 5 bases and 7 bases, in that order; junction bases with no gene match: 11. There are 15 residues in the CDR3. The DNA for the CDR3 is TGTGCCAGCAGTCCCTGGACTAGTTTCTCGAATGAGCAGTTCTTC. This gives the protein CASSPWTSFSNEQFF.

This CDR3 is CASSTIGKSSYNEQFF. In DNA, the CDR3 is TGTGCCAGCAGCACGATAGGAAAGAGCTCCTACAATGAGCAGTTCTTC. This sequence joins TRBV5-4 and TRBJ2-1; D uncertain. The CDR3 sequence is 16 residues long. V lost 4 bases, J lost 0 bases, and 14 bases lay in between. Germline-derived CDR1 and CDR2 are SGHNT and YYREEE (reference sequence).

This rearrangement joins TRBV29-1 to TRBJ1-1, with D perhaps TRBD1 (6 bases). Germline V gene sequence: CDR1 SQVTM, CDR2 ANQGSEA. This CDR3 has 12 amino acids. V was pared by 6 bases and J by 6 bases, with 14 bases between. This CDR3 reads CSVATGRAEAFF. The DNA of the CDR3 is TGCAGCGTAGCCACAGGGAGGGCTGAAGCTTTCTTT.

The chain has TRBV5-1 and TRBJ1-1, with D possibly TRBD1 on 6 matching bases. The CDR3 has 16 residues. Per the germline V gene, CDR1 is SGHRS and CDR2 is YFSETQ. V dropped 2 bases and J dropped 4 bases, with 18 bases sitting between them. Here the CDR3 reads CASSLRGQGLGTEAFF. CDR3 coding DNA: TGCGCCAGCAGCTTAAGAGGGCAGGGGTTAGGCACTGAAGCTTTCTTT.

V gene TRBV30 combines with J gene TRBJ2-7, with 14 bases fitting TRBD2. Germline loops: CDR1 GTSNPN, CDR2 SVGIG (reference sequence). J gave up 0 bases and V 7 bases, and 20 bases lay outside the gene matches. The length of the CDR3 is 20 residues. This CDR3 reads CASGQGAFRTSGRFSYEQYF. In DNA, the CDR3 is TGTGCCTCAGGACAGGGGGCCTTTAGGACTAGCGGGAGGTTCTCCTACGAGCAGTACTTC.

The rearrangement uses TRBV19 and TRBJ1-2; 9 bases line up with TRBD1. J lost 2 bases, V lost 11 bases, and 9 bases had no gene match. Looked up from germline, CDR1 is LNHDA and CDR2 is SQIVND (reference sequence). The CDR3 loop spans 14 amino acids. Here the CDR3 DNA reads TGTGCCTCTAACACAGGGGGCAAAAACTATGGCTACACCTTC. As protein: CASNTGGKNYGYTF.

The CDR3 is CASSVGGNYEQYF. The CDR3 bases are TGTGCCAGCAGCGTAGGCGGGAACTACGAGCAGTACTTC. This chain connects TRBV9 to TRBJ2-7; weak D call: TRBD2 (6 bases). Germline CDR1 SGDLS, CDR2 YYNGEE. The CDR3 runs 13 residues. The V gene lost 0 bases and the J gene lost 3 bases, with 7 bases spanning the gap.

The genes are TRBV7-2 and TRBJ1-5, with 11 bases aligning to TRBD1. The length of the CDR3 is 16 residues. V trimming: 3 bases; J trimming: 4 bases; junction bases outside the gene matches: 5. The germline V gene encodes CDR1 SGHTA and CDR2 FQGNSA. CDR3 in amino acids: CASSLGGTGGNQPQHF. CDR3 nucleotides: TGTGCCAGCAGCTTGGGTGGGACAGGGGGTAATCAGCCCCAGCATTTT.

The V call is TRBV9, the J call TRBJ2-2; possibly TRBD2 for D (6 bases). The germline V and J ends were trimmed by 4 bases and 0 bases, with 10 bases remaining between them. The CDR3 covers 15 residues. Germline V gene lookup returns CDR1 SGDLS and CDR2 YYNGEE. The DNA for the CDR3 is TGTGCCAGCAGCCTTGGCGGGACGAACACCGGGGAGCTGTTTTTT. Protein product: CASSLGGTNTGELFF.

The DNA for the CDR3 is TGCGCCAGCAGCCAAGACGGGACAGGGGGCGAGACTAATGAAAAACTGTTTTTT. As protein: CASSQDGTGGETNEKLFF. The rearrangement uses TRBV4-1 and TRBJ1-4; TRBD1 matches at 12 bases. V shed 0 bases, J shed 2 bases, and the junction held 4 bases outside the gene matches. Germline CDR1 and CDR2: MGHRA and YSYEKL. CDR3 length equals 18 residues.

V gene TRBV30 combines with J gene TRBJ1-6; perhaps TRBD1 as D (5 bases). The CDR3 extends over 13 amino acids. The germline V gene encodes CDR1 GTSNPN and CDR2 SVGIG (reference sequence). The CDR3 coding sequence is TGTGCGTCGGGGACCGTGTCGAATTCACCCCTCCACTTT. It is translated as CASGTVSNSPLHF.

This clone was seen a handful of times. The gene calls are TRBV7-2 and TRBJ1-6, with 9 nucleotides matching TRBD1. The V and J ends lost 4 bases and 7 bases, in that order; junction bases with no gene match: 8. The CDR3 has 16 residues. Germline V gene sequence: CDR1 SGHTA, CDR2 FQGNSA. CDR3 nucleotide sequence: TGTGCCAGCAGCTCAGGACAGGGGATAGAAAATTCACCCCTCCACTTT. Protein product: CASSSGQGIENSPLHF.

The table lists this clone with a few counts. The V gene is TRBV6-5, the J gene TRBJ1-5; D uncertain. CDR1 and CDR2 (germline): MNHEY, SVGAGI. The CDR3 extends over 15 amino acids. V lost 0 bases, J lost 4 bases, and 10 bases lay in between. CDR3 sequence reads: CASSYSFGGNQPQHF. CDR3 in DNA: TGTGCCAGCAGTTACTCGTTCGGAGGGAATCAGCCCCAGCATTTT.

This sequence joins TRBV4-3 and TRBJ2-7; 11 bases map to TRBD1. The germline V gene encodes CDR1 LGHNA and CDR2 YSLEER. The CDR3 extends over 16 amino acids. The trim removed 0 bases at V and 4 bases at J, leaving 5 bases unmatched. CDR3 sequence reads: CASSQDRTGGTYEQYF. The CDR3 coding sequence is TGCGCCAGCAGCCAAGATAGGACAGGGGGCACTTACGAGCAGTACTTC.